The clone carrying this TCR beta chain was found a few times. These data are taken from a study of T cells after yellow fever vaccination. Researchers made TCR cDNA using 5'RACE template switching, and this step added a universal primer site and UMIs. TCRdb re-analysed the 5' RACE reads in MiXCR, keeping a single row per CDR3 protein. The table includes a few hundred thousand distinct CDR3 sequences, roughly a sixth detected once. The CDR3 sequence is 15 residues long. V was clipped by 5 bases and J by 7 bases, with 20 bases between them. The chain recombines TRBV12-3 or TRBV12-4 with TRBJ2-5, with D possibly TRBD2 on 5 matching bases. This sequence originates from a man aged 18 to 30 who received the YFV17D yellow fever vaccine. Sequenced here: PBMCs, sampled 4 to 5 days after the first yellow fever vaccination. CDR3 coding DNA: TGTGCCAGCAGTGGAGGTGGGCTAGATGACGGGACCCAGTACTTC. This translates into CASSGGGLDDGTQYF.